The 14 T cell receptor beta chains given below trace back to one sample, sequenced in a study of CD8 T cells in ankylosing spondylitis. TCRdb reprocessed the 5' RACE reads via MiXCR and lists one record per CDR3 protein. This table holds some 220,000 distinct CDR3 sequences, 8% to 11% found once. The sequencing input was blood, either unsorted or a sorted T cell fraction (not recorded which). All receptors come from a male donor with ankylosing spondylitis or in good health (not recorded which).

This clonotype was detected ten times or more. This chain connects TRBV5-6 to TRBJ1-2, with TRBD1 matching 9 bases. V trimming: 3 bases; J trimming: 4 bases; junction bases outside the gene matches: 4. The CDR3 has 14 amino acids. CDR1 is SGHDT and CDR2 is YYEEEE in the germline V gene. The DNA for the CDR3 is TGTGCCAGCAGCTGGACAGGGGCCCTCTATGGCTACACCTTC. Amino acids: CASSWTGALYGYTF. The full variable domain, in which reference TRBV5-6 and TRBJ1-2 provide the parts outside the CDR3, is DAGVTQSPTHLIKTRGQQVTLRCSPKSGHDTVSWYQQALGQGPQFIFQYYEEEERQRGNFPDRFSGHQFPNYSSELNVNALLLGDSALYLCASSWTGALYGYTFGSGTRLTVV.

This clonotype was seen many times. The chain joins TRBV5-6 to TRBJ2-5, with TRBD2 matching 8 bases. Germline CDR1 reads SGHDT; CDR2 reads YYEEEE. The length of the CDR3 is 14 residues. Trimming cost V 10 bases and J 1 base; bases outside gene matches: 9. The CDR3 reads CARKGGRSQETQYF. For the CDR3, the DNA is TGTGCCCGGAAGGGCGGGAGGTCCCAAGAGACCCAGTACTTC. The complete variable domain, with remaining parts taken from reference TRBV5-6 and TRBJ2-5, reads DAGVTQSPTHLIKTRGQQVTLRCSPKSGHDTVSWYQQALGQGPQFIFQYYEEEERQRGNFPDRFSGHQFPNYSSELNVNALLLGDSALYLCARKGGRSQETQYFGPGTRLLVL.

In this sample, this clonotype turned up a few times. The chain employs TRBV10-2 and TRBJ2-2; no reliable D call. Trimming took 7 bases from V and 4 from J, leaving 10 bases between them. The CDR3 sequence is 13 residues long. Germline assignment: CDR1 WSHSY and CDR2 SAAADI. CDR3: CASNLKATGELFF. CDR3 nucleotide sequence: TGCGCCAGCAATTTGAAGGCCACCGGGGAGCTGTTTTTT.

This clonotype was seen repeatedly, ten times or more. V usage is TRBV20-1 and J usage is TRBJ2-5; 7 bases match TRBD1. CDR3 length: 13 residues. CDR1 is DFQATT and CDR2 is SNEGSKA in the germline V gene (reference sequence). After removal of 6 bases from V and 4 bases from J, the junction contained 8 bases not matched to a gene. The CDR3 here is CSALPTGRETQYF. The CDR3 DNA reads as TGCAGTGCCCTACCGACAGGGAGAGAGACCCAGTACTTC.

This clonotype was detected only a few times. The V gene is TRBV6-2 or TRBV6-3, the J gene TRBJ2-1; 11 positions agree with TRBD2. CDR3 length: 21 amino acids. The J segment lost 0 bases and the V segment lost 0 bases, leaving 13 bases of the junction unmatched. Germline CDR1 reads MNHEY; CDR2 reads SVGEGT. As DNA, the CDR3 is TGTGCCAGCAGTTACTCGAATTTGGGGCTAGCGGGAGGCAGCTCCTACAATGAGCAGTTCTTC. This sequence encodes CASSYSNLGLAGGSSYNEQFF.

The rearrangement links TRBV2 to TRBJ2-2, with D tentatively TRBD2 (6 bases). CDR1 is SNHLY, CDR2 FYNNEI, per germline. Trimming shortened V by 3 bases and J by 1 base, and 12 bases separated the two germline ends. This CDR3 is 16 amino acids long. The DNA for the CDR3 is TGTGCCAGCAGTGACTGGACCGGGGGGAACACCGGGGAGCTGTTTTTT. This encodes CASSDWTGGNTGELFF.

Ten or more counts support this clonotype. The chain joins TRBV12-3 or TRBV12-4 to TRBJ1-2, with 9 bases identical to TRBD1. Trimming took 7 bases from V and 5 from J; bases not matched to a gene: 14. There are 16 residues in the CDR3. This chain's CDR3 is CASMGQGGSFGYGYTF. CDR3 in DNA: TGTGCCAGCATGGGACAGGGAGGAAGTTTTGGGTATGGCTACACCTTC.

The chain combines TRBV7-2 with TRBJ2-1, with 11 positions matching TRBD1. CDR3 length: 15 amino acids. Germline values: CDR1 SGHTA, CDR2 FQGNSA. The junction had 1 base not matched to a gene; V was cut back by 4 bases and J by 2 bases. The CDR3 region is CASSWTGGAYNEQFF. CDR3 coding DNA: TGTGCCAGCAGCTGGACAGGGGGCGCCTACAATGAGCAGTTCTTC.

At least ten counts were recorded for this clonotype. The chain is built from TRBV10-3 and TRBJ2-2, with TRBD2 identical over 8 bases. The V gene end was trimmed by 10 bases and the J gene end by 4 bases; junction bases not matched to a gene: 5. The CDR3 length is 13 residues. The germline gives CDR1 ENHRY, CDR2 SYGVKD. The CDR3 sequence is CATRGGLTGELFF. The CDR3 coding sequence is TGTGCCACCCGGGGGGGACTCACCGGGGAGCTGTTTTTT.

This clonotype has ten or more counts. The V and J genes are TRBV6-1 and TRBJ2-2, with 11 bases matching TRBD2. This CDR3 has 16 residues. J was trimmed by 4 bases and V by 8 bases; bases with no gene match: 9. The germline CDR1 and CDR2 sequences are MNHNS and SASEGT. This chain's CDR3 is CASSRLAGQTTGELFF. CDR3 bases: TGTGCCAGCTCCCGACTAGCGGGGCAAACCACCGGGGAGCTGTTTTTT.

CDR3 nucleotides: TGTGCCAGTAGTACGGACAGCTGGGAGCAGTACTTC. Residues: CASSTDSWEQYF. V and J are TRBV19 and TRBJ2-7, with a tentative D call TRBD1 (6 bases). The ends were cut back, 4 bases at V and 7 bases at J, with 11 bases in the middle. The CDR3 has 12 residues. Looked up from germline, CDR1 is LNHDA and CDR2 is SQIVND (reference sequence).

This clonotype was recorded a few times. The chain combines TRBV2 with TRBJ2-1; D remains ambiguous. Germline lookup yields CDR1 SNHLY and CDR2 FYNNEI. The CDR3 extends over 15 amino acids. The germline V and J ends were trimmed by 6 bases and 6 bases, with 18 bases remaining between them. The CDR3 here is CASSELRVSTNEQFF. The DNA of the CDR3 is TGTGCCAGCAGCGAGTTACGGGTTAGCACCAATGAGCAGTTCTTC. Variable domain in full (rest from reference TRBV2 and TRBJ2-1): EPEVTQTPSHQVTQMGQEVILRCVPISNHLYFYWYRQILGQKVEFLVSFYNNEISEKSEIFDDQFSVERPDGSNFTLKIRSTKLEDSAMYFCASSELRVSTNEQFFGPGTRLTVL.

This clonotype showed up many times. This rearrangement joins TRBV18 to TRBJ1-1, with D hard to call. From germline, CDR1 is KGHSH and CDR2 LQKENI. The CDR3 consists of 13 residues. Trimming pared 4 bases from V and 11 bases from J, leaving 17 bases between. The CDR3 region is CASSHLLSVRAFF. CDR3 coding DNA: TGTGCCAGCTCACACCTCCTTTCGGTCAGGGCTTTCTTT.

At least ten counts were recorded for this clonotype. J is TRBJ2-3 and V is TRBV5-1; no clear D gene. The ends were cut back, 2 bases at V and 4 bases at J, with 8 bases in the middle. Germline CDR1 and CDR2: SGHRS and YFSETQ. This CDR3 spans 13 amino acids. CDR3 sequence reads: CASSLSTPDTQYF. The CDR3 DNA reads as TGCGCCAGCAGCTTATCTACCCCAGATACGCAGTATTTT.